Listed below are T cell receptor beta chains from one sample, sequenced in a study of beta chain features in type 1 diabetes. Repertoires were generated with immunoSEQ multiplex PCR, while TCRdb's copy carries only in-frame clones and drops some. The sample has about 710,000 clones, over 12% seen once. Source material: naive CD4+ T cells from blood. The receptors derive from a man younger than 30 with type 1 diabetes. Both conserved end residues are part of each CDR3. D genes are given only for firm matches. Rows may omit the clone size; those that give it use once, few, many or a size class.

d_gene: NA; abundance: NA; v_gene: TRBV19; j_gene: TRBJ1-1; CDR3nt: TGTGCCAGTAGTAGGGCGGATCGGGCTGAAGCTTTCTTT; CDR3aa: CASSRADRAEAFF
d_gene: NA; abundance: NA; v_gene: TRBV7-2; j_gene: TRBJ2-7; CDR3nt: TGTGCCAGCAGCTTAGCCCTGTCAAGACGGGCTTACGAGCAGTACTTC; CDR3aa: CASSLALSRRAYEQYF
d_gene: TRBD1; abundance: few; v_gene: TRBV18; j_gene: TRBJ1-1; CDR3nt: TGTGCCAGCTCACCACCTGGGGACAGAATGAACACTGAAGCTTTCTTT; CDR3aa: CASSPPGDRMNTEAFF
d_gene: TRBD2; abundance: NA; v_gene: TRBV5-1; j_gene: TRBJ2-1; CDR3nt: TGCGCCAGCAGCTTATACCGGGACTACTCCTACAATGAGCAGTTCTTC; CDR3aa: CASSLYRDYSYNEQFF
d_gene: TRBD1; abundance: NA; v_gene: TRBV11-2; j_gene: TRBJ2-5; CDR3nt: TGTGCCAGCAGCTGGGGCAGGGGGACCGGGACCCAGTACTTC; CDR3aa: CASSWGRGTGTQYF
d_gene: NA; abundance: NA; v_gene: TRBV15; j_gene: TRBJ1-2; CDR3nt: TGTGCCACCAGCGCGTACTCCCCCAACTATGGCTACACCTTC; CDR3aa: CATSAYSPNYGYTF
d_gene: NA; abundance: NA; v_gene: TRBV25-1; j_gene: TRBJ2-5; CDR3nt: TGTGCCAGCAGTGGCTTTCGGGGCCAAGAGACCCAGTACTTC; CDR3aa: CASSGFRGQETQYF
d_gene: TRBD2; abundance: NA; v_gene: TRBV18; j_gene: TRBJ2-3; CDR3nt: TGTGCCAGCTCATCGGGACTACCTAGCACAGATACGCAGTATTTT; CDR3aa: CASSSGLPSTDTQYF
d_gene: NA; abundance: NA; v_gene: TRBV10-1; j_gene: TRBJ2-5; CDR3nt: TGCGCCAGCAGTCCCGGGACAAGGGAGACCCAGTACTTC; CDR3aa: CASSPGTRETQYF
d_gene: NA; abundance: few; v_gene: TRBV2; j_gene: TRBJ2-3; CDR3nt: TGTGCCAGCAGTGAAGACAGGGTCTCAGATACGCAGTATTTT; CDR3aa: CASSEDRVSDTQYF
d_gene: NA; abundance: NA; v_gene: TRBV6-5; j_gene: TRBJ2-5; CDR3nt: TGTGCCAGCAGTTACCAGGGGGGCCTCATGGAGACCCAGTACTTC; CDR3aa: CASSYQGGLMETQYF
d_gene: TRBD2; abundance: NA; v_gene: TRBV7-2; j_gene: TRBJ2-7; CDR3nt: TGTGCCAGCAGCCCCAGCGGGGGATTCTCCTACGAGCAGTACTTC; CDR3aa: CASSPSGGFSYEQYF
d_gene: NA; abundance: few; v_gene: TRBV7-2; j_gene: TRBJ2-1; CDR3nt: TGTGCCATCACGGGAGCCTACAATGAGCAGTTCTTC; CDR3aa: CAITGAYNEQFF
d_gene: TRBD1; abundance: NA; v_gene: TRBV27; j_gene: TRBJ1-1; CDR3nt: TGTGCCAGCAGGGGGAGGGACAGCTTCACTGAAGCTTTCTTT; CDR3aa: CASRGRDSFTEAFF
d_gene: TRBD1; abundance: NA; v_gene: TRBV30; j_gene: TRBJ1-1; CDR3nt: TGTGCTTATAACAGGGGGGAGTTCGAAGCTTTCTTT; CDR3aa: CAYNRGEFEAFF
d_gene: TRBD1; abundance: few; v_gene: TRBV28; j_gene: TRBJ1-2; CDR3nt: TGTGCCAGCAGTGTGACAGGGGACTTTTATGGCTACACCTTC; CDR3aa: CASSVTGDFYGYTF
d_gene: TRBD2; abundance: NA; v_gene: TRBV2; j_gene: TRBJ2-3; CDR3nt: TGTGCCAGCAGTGACGGCCTAGCGGGGGAGGATACGCAGTATTTT; CDR3aa: CASSDGLAGEDTQYF
d_gene: TRBD1; abundance: NA; v_gene: TRBV27; j_gene: TRBJ2-2; CDR3nt: TGTGCCAGCAGTACACAGGGGGCGAACACCGGGGAGCTGTTTTTT; CDR3aa: CASSTQGANTGELFF
d_gene: NA; abundance: few; v_gene: TRBV10-3; j_gene: TRBJ2-1; CDR3nt: TGTGCCATCAGTGAGTGGCTTTTCGAGCAGTTCTTC; CDR3aa: CAISEWLFEQFF
d_gene: NA; abundance: NA; v_gene: TRBV5-6; j_gene: TRBJ2-1; CDR3nt: TGTGCCAGCAGCCAACAGTGGAATGAGCAGTTCTTC; CDR3aa: CASSQQWNEQFF
d_gene: TRBD1; abundance: NA; v_gene: TRBV29-1; j_gene: TRBJ2-4; CDR3nt: TGCAGCGTTGGGGACAGTACCATTATTCAGTACTTC; CDR3aa: CSVGDSTIIQYF
d_gene: NA; abundance: NA; v_gene: TRBV11-1; j_gene: TRBJ2-3; CDR3nt: TGTGCCAGCAGCCCGGGAAACAGTTGGGACACAGATACGCAGTATTTT; CDR3aa: CASSPGNSWDTDTQYF
d_gene: TRBD1; abundance: few; v_gene: TRBV18; j_gene: TRBJ1-5; CDR3nt: TGTGCCAGCTCACCAGTGGGGGGACAGAATCAGCCCCAGCATTTT; CDR3aa: CASSPVGGQNQPQHF
d_gene: NA; abundance: few; v_gene: TRBV7-2; j_gene: TRBJ2-7; CDR3nt: TGTGCCAGCAGCTTAGCTGGAGCTGCCGAGCAGTACTTC; CDR3aa: CASSLAGAAEQYF
d_gene: NA; abundance: NA; v_gene: TRBV5-6; j_gene: TRBJ2-5; CDR3nt: TGTGCCAGCAGCTTGGACGGGTTCCGGGAGACCCAGTACTTC; CDR3aa: CASSLDGFRETQYF
d_gene: TRBD2; abundance: few; v_gene: TRBV28; j_gene: TRBJ2-7; CDR3nt: TGTGCCAGCAGTCCCCGGACTAGCCGGGGGATTTACGAGCAGTACTTC; CDR3aa: CASSPRTSRGIYEQYF
d_gene: NA; abundance: NA; v_gene: TRBV7-2; j_gene: TRBJ1-6; CDR3nt: TGTGCCAGCAGCCCCCCTGGGCAGGGTTCACCCCTCCACTTT; CDR3aa: CASSPPGQGSPLHF